These 2 T cell receptor beta chains were all obtained from the same sample, sequenced in a study of cytomegalovirus exposure and HLA in healthy donors (dated by TCRdb to about 2017). The library was generated by the immunoSEQ multiplex PCR assay. A mixture of 60 forward primers for TCR Vbeta segments and 13 reverse primers for TCR Jbeta segments was used in the multiplex PCR. The table comes from immuneACCESS by way of TCRdb, which keeps in-frame sequences with V and J called. Part of the clones is missing from these tables; in studies checked, under half for an unresolved V gene and the rest for unknown reasons. The sample records about 130,000 clones, roughly four fifths of which are singletons. The top ten clonotypes cover approximately 11% of the sample. The specimen sequenced was PBMCs. Receptors originate from a male donor in good health and CMV-seropositive.

V and J are TRBV7-2 and TRBJ2-1; the D gene is possibly TRBD1 (6 bases). The CDR3 contains 13 residues. V was trimmed by 4 bases and J by 7 bases, leaving 11 bases between them. Germline CDR1 SGHTA, CDR2 FQGNSA. The CDR3 spells CASSSRGGNEQFF. CDR3 nucleotides: TGTGCCAGCAGCTCTAGAGGGGGTAATGAGCAGTTCTTC.

The chain carries TRBV11-3 and TRBJ2-1; D is possibly TRBD2 (5 bases). Trimming pared 4 bases from V and 5 bases from J, leaving 9 bases between. Germline CDR1 is SGHNT and CDR2 is YENEEA. The CDR3 length is 13 residues. The CDR3 here is CASSSSSHNEQFF. The CDR3 DNA is TGTGCCAGCAGCTCTAGCAGCCACAATGAGCAGTTCTTC.